This T cell receptor (beta chain) stems from a study of shared clonotypes between healthy human individuals. This CDR3 has 16 residues. Germline assignment: CDR1 SGDLS and CDR2 YYNGEE. Trimming cost V 0 bases and J 0 bases; bases outside gene matches: 5. Sequenced by immunoSEQ multiplex PCR; TCRdb stores in-frame clones only, minus some. The top ten hold more than 0.1% of the sample, which has some 2,000,000 clones, approximately 95% seen once. The receptor was isolated from a young man in good health. This chain uses TRBV9 with TRBJ2-7; 8 bases agree with TRBD2. The specimen was naive CD4+ T cells sorted from blood. Subset indicated: CD45RA+ positively selected. In DNA, the CDR3 is TGTGCCAGCAGCGTAGGAGATAGCGGGGTCTCCTACGAGCAGTACTTC. Translation: CASSVGDSGVSYEQYF.